A selection of T cell receptor beta chains follows, all from one sample in a study of blood T cell repertoires in COVID-19. TCRdb keeps only in-frame clones here, not all; method: immunoSEQ multiplex PCR. The table lists some 140,000 clones, around 80% of them singletons. Sequencing was done on a sample of peripheral blood. All receptors derive from a human donor in a cohort sampled during active COVID-19. CDR3s include the opening cysteine and the closing phenylalanine or tryptophan. Each record gives: J gene, CDR3 length, clone size, V gene, D gene, CDR3 DNA, CDR3 protein. The D gene is left open where the match is weak. Not every row has a clone size; where given, it reads once, few, many or a size class.

J gene: TRBJ1-1
CDR3 length: 13
clone size: -
V gene: TRBV6-6
D gene: -
CDR3 DNA: TGTGCCAGCTCCGCCGCAGGGGACACTGAAGCTTTCTTT
CDR3 protein: CASSAAGDTEAFF

J gene: TRBJ1-1
CDR3 length: 15
clone size: -
V gene: TRBV28
D gene: TRBD1
CDR3 DNA: TGTGCCAGCAGTTCTCTCACAGGGGGGAGCACTGAAGCTTTCTTT
CDR3 protein: CASSSLTGGSTEAFF

J gene: TRBJ2-1
CDR3 length: 13
clone size: -
V gene: TRBV27
D gene: -
CDR3 DNA: TGTGCCAGCAGTCTCTACTCCGGAGGGGAGCAGTTCTTC
CDR3 protein: CASSLYSGGEQFF

J gene: TRBJ2-7
CDR3 length: 14
clone size: -
V gene: TRBV10-3
D gene: -
CDR3 DNA: TGTGCCATCAGTGGCGCAGGGAAATCCTACGAGCAGTACTTC
CDR3 protein: CAISGAGKSYEQYF

J gene: TRBJ1-3
CDR3 length: 15
clone size: few
V gene: TRBV7-9
D gene: TRBD1
CDR3 DNA: TGTGCCAGCAGCCCGGGACAGGGTCACGGAAACACCATATATTTT
CDR3 protein: CASSPGQGHGNTIYF

J gene: TRBJ2-5
CDR3 length: 14
clone size: -
V gene: TRBV10-3
D gene: -
CDR3 DNA: TGTGCCATCAGTGATAAGGGAGGGGGAGAGACCCAGTACTTC
CDR3 protein: CAISDKGGGETQYF

J gene: TRBJ1-1
CDR3 length: 16
clone size: -
V gene: TRBV2
D gene: -
CDR3 DNA: TGTGCCAGCAGTGAGGGGGGGGGCTGGCGGAACACTGAAGCTTTCTTT
CDR3 protein: CASSEGGGWRNTEAFF

J gene: TRBJ2-2
CDR3 length: 16
clone size: -
V gene: TRBV14
D gene: TRBD1
CDR3 DNA: TGTGCCAGCAGCCCGGCCGGGACAGGGGACGCCGGGGAGCTGTTTTTT
CDR3 protein: CASSPAGTGDAGELFF

J gene: TRBJ1-2
CDR3 length: 15
clone size: -
V gene: TRBV6-5
D gene: -
CDR3 DNA: TGTGCCAGCAGTTACGCGGGGGGTACTTACTATGGCTACACCTTC
CDR3 protein: CASSYAGGTYYGYTF

J gene: TRBJ1-2
CDR3 length: 13
clone size: -
V gene: TRBV5-1
D gene: -
CDR3 DNA: TGCGCCAGCAGCTTGGAAGGAGGAAATGGCTACACCTTC
CDR3 protein: CASSLEGGNGYTF

J gene: TRBJ1-1
CDR3 length: 12
clone size: -
V gene: TRBV7-2
D gene: TRBD1
CDR3 DNA: TGTGCCAGCAGGATAAACAGGGGGGAAGCTTTCTTT
CDR3 protein: CASRINRGEAFF

J gene: TRBJ2-5
CDR3 length: 15
clone size: -
V gene: TRBV4-1
D gene: TRBD2
CDR3 DNA: TGCGCCAGCAGCTCTACTAGCGGGGCTTATGAGACCCAGTACTTC
CDR3 protein: CASSSTSGAYETQYF

J gene: TRBJ1-2
CDR3 length: 15
clone size: -
V gene: TRBV4-2
D gene: -
CDR3 DNA: TGTGCCAGCAGCCAAACGGAGGGGACTAATTATGGCTACACCTTC
CDR3 protein: CASSQTEGTNYGYTF

J gene: TRBJ2-1
CDR3 length: 15
clone size: -
V gene: TRBV7-2
D gene: TRBD1
CDR3 DNA: TGTGCCAGCAGCTTATGGCAGGGGGCGAATAATGAGCAGTTCTTC
CDR3 protein: CASSLWQGANNEQFF

J gene: TRBJ1-1
CDR3 length: 14
clone size: -
V gene: TRBV7-9
D gene: -
CDR3 DNA: TGTGCCAGCAGCTTAAACAGGAGGAACACTGAAGCTTTCTTT
CDR3 protein: CASSLNRRNTEAFF

J gene: TRBJ1-2
CDR3 length: 15
clone size: -
V gene: TRBV6-1
D gene: TRBD1
CDR3 DNA: TGTGCCAGCAGTGAAACACAGGGGGCCTGGTATGGCTACACCTTC
CDR3 protein: CASSETQGAWYGYTF

J gene: TRBJ2-2
CDR3 length: 15
clone size: few
V gene: TRBV6-4
D gene: TRBD2
CDR3 DNA: TGTGCCAGCAGTGACGGGAGACTAGCCCCCGGGGAGCTGTTTTTT
CDR3 protein: CASSDGRLAPGELFF

J gene: TRBJ2-7
CDR3 length: 15
clone size: -
V gene: TRBV4-1
D gene: TRBD1
CDR3 DNA: TGCGCCAGCAGCCAAGAAGACAGGGTTTTCGACGAGCAGTACTTC
CDR3 protein: CASSQEDRVFDEQYF

J gene: TRBJ2-3
CDR3 length: 14
clone size: -
V gene: TRBV27
D gene: -
CDR3 DNA: TGTGCCAGCAGTTTATCGGCCCCCCAAGATACGCAGTATTTT
CDR3 protein: CASSLSAPQDTQYF

J gene: TRBJ1-1
CDR3 length: 15
clone size: -
V gene: TRBV18
D gene: -
CDR3 DNA: TGTGCCAGCTCACCGGGGCTCTCGTCAACGCTGAACCCGTTCTTT
CDR3 protein: CASSPGLSSTLNPFF

J gene: TRBJ1-1
CDR3 length: 11
clone size: few
V gene: TRBV5-1
D gene: -
CDR3 DNA: TGCGCCAGCAGCCGGGACACTGAAGCTTTCTTT
CDR3 protein: CASSRDTEAFF

J gene: TRBJ1-5
CDR3 length: 13
clone size: -
V gene: TRBV12-3/TRBV12-4
D gene: -
CDR3 DNA: TGTGCCAGCAGTTTATTCGGGAATCAGCCCCAGCATTTT
CDR3 protein: CASSLFGNQPQHF

J gene: TRBJ2-7
CDR3 length: 15
clone size: -
V gene: TRBV4-1
D gene: TRBD2
CDR3 DNA: TGCGCCAGCAGCCAAGATTTGCGGGGGGGGGACGAGCAGTACTTC
CDR3 protein: CASSQDLRGGDEQYF

J gene: TRBJ2-2
CDR3 length: 14
clone size: -
V gene: TRBV6-4
D gene: TRBD1
CDR3 DNA: TGTGCCAGCAGTGGACAGGGGGACACCGGGGAGCTGTTTTTT
CDR3 protein: CASSGQGDTGELFF

J gene: TRBJ2-1
CDR3 length: 14
clone size: -
V gene: TRBV5-6
D gene: TRBD2
CDR3 DNA: TGTGCCAGCAGCTACGGGACTAGCGGCGATGAGCAGTTCTTC
CDR3 protein: CASSYGTSGDEQFF

J gene: TRBJ1-2
CDR3 length: 13
clone size: -
V gene: TRBV7-3
D gene: -
CDR3 DNA: TGTGCCAGCAGCTCCGGACAGCAGTATGGCTACACCTTC
CDR3 protein: CASSSGQQYGYTF

J gene: TRBJ2-7
CDR3 length: 15
clone size: -
V gene: TRBV6-5
D gene: -
CDR3 DNA: TGTGCCAGCAGTTCCGACAGCGATAGCTCCTACGAGCAGTACTTC
CDR3 protein: CASSSDSDSSYEQYF

J gene: TRBJ2-7
CDR3 length: 14
clone size: -
V gene: TRBV27
D gene: -
CDR3 DNA: TGTGCCAGCAGTTCCAACCCAAAGTCGGGCGAGCAGTACTTC
CDR3 protein: CASSSNPKSGEQYF

J gene: TRBJ1-1
CDR3 length: 15
clone size: -
V gene: TRBV30
D gene: TRBD1
CDR3 DNA: TGTGCCTGGAGCGTTTGGCCGGGACAGGAAGGTGAAGCTTTCTTT
CDR3 protein: CAWSVWPGQEGEAFF